These 5 T cell receptor beta chains share one sample of origin, sequenced in a study of OX40 agonist ivuxolimab in advanced cancers. The method behind the library was the immunoSEQ multiplex PCR assay. This immuneACCESS table, as held by TCRdb, lists in-frame sequences with V and J called but not all clones. Of the missing ones, under half trace to an unresolved V gene in checked studies; the others have no known cause. The sample contains about 59,000 clones, more than 75% of them found a single time. The ten largest clonotypes hold around 0.35% of the sample. The sample was CD4+ or CD8+ T cells sorted from blood, taken in a trial of the OX40 agonist ivuxolimab. The origin of the receptors is an adult with an advanced solid tumor such as melanoma, head and neck, liver or kidney cancer.

The chain employs TRBV10-2 and TRBJ2-7; weak D call: TRBD1 (5 bases). From germline, CDR1 is WSHSY and CDR2 SAAADI. V was cut by 7 bases and J by 3 bases, with 19 bases left in between. This CDR3 region has 15 residues. The CDR3: CASNLGHSRNYEQYF. CDR3 nucleotide sequence: TGCGCCAGCAATCTCGGACACTCGCGGAACTACGAGCAGTACTTC.

This chain uses TRBV6-5 with TRBJ1-2, with TRBD1 matching 7 bases. There are 14 residues in the CDR3. Germline values: CDR1 MNHEY, CDR2 SVGAGI. Trimming took 0 bases from V and 4 from J; bases not matched to a gene: 2. This chain's CDR3 is CASSYSGDSYGYTF. CDR3 DNA sequence: TGTGCCAGCAGTTACTCTGGGGACAGCTATGGCTACACCTTC.

The count of this clone is one. The CDR3 loop reads CASSLGRTTGELFF. Here the CDR3 DNA reads TGTGCCAGCAGCTTAGGCAGAACTACCGGGGAGCTGTTTTTT. This sequence joins TRBV5-4 and TRBJ2-2, with D unclear. V was cut by 2 bases and J by 5 bases, with 10 bases left in between. The germline CDR1 and CDR2 sequences are SGHNT and YYREEE (reference sequence). The CDR3 is 14 amino acids.

This clone turned up a few times. The V gene is TRBV5-1, the J gene TRBJ2-5, with D maybe TRBD2 (7 bases). The CDR3 has 17 amino acids. The V gene lost 0 bases and the J gene lost 4 bases, with 19 bases spanning the gap. Germline V CDR1 and CDR2: SGHRS, YFSETQ. This CDR3 is CASSLGFLGGLSETQYF. The CDR3 DNA reads TGCGCCAGCAGCTTGGGATTTTTGGGGGGGCTGTCAGAGACCCAGTACTTC.

This clone was seen once. J is TRBJ2-7 and V is TRBV7-2; the match to TRBD1 covers 8 bases. Germline CDR1 reads SGHTA; CDR2 reads FQGNSA. V was clipped by 1 base and J by 2 bases; unmatched bases: 16. CDR3 length equals 19 residues. The CDR3 reads CASSLGNRWDTGGTYEQYF. The CDR3 coding sequence is TGTGCCAGCAGCTTAGGGAATAGGTGGGATACAGGGGGTACCTACGAGCAGTACTTC.